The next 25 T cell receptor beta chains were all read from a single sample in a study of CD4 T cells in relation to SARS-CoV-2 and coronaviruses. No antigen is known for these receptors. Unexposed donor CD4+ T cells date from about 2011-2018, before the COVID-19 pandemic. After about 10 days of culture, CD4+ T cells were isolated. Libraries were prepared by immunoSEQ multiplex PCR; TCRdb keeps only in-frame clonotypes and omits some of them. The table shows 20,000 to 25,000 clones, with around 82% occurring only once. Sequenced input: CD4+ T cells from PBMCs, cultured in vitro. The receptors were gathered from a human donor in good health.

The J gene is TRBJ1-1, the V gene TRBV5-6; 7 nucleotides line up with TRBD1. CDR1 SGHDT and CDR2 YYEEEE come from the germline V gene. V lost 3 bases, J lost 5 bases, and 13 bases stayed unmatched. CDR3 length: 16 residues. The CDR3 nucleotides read TGTGCCAGCAGCTCCCTACAGGGGACCAGGAGGACTGAAGCTTTCTTT. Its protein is CASSSLQGTRRTEAFF.

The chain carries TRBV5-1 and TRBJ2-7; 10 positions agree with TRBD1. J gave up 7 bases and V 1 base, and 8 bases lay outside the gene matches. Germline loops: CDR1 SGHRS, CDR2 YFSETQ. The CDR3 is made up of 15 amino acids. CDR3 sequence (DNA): TGCGCCAGCAGCTTGCTCCCGGGACAGGGGTTGGAGCAGTACTTC. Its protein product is CASSLLPGQGLEQYF.

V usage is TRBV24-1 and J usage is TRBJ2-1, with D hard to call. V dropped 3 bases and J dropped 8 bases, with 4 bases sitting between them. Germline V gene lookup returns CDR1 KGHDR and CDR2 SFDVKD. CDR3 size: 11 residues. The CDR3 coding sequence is TGTGCCACCAGTGATCGGGATGAGCAGTTCTTC. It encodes CATSDRDEQFF.

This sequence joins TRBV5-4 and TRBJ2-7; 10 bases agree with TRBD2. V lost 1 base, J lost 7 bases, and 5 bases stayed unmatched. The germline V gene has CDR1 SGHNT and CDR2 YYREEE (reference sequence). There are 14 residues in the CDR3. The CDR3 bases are TGTGCCAGCAGCTTGCCTAGCGGGAGAGGAGAGCAGTACTTC. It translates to CASSLPSGRGEQYF.

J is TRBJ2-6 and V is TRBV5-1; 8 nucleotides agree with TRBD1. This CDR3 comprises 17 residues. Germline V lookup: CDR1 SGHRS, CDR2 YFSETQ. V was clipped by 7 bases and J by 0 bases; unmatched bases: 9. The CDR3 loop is CASERTGTISGANVLTF. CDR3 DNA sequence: TGCGCCAGCGAGAGGACAGGGACGATCTCTGGGGCCAACGTCCTGACTTTC.

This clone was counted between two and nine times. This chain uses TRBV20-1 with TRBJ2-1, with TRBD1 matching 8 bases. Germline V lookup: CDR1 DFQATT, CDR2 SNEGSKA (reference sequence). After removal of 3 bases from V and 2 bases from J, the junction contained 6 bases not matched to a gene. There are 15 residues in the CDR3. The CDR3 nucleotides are TGCAGTGCTAGTTATGACAGGGGCGCCTACAATGAGCAGTTCTTC. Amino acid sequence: CSASYDRGAYNEQFF.

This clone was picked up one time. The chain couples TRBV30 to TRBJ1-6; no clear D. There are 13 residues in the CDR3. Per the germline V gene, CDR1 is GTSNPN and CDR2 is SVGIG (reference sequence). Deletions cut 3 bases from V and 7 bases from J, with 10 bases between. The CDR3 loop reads CAWRRDANSPLHF. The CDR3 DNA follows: TGTGCCTGGAGAAGAGACGCAAATTCACCCCTCCACTTT.

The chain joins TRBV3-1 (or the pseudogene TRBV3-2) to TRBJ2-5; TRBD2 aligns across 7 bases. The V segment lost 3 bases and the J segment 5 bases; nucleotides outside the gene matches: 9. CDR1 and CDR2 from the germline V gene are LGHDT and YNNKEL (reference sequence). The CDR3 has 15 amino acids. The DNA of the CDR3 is TGTGCCAGCAGCCACCCAACGACTAGCAAGGAGACCCAGTACTTC. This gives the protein CASSHPTTSKETQYF.

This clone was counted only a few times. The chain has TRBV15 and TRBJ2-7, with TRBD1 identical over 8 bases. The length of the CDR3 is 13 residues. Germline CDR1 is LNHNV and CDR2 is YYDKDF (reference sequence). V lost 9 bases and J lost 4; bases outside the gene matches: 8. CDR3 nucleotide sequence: TGTGCCACGGGGCAGGGGGCTGGTTACGAGCAGTACTTC. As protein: CATGQGAGYEQYF. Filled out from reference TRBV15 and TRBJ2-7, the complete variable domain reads DAMVIQNPRYQVTQFGKPVTLSCSQTLNHNVMYWYQQKSSQAPKLLFHYYDKDFNNEADTPDNFQSRRPNTSFCFLDIRSPGLGDTAMYLCATGQGAGYEQYFGPGTRLTVT.

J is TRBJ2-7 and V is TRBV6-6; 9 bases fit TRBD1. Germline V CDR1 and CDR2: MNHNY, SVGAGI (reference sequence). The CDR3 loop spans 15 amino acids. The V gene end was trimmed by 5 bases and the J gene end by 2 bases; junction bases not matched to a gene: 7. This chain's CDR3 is CASSPLTGGTYEQYF. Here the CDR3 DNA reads TGTGCCAGCAGTCCCCTGACAGGGGGGACCTACGAGCAGTACTTC.

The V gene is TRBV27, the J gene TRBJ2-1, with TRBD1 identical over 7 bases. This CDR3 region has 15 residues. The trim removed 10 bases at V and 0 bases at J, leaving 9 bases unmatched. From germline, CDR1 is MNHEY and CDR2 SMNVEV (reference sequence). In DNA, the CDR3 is TGTGCCACTACCCAACAGGGGTTCTCCTACAATGAGCAGTTCTTC. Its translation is CATTQQGFSYNEQFF.

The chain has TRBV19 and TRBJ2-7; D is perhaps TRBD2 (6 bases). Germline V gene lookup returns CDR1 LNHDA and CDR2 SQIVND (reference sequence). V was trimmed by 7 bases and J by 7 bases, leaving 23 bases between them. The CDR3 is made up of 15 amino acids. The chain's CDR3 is CASKRAASEPSEQYF. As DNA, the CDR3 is TGTGCCAGTAAGAGGGCGGCTAGCGAGCCATCTGAGCAGTACTTC.

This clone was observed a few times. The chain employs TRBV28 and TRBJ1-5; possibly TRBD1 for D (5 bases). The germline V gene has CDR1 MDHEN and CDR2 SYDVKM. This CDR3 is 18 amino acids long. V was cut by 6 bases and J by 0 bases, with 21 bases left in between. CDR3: CASRKRGGSGFSNQPQHF. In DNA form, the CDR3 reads TGTGCCAGCAGGAAGCGGGGGGGGTCGGGGTTTAGCAATCAGCCCCAGCATTTT.

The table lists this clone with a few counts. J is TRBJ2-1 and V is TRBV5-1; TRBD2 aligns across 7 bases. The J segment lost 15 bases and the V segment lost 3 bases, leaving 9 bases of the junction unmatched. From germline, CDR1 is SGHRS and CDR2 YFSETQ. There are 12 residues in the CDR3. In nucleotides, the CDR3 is TGCGCCAGCAGCTGGGGGGACTACTTCTGGTTCTTC. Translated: CASSWGDYFWFF.

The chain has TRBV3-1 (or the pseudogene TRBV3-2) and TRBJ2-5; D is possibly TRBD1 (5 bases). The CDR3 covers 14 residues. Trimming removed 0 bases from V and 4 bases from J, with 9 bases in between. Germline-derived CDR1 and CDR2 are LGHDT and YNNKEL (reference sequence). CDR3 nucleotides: TGTGCCAGCAGCCAAGAAGGGGTCCCAGAGACCCAGTACTTC. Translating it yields CASSQEGVPETQYF.

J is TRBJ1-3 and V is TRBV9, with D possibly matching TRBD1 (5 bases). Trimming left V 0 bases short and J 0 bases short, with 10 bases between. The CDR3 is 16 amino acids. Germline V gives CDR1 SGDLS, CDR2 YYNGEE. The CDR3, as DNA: TGTGCCAGCAGCGTAGAAGGGGTACCCTCTGGAAACACCATATATTTT. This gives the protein CASSVEGVPSGNTIYF.

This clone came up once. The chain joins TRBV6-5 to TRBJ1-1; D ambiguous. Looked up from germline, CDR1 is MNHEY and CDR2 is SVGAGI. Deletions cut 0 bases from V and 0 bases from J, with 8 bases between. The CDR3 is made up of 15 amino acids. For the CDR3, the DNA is TGTGCCAGCAGTTACTCGATCAACATGAACACTGAAGCTTTCTTT. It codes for CASSYSINMNTEAFF.

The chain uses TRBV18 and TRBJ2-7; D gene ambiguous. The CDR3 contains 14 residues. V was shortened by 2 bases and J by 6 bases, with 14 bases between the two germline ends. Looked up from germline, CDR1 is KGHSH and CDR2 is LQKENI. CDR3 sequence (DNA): TGTGCCAGCTCACCAGGAACAGTCGCGAGCGAGCAGTACTTC. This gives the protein CASSPGTVASEQYF.

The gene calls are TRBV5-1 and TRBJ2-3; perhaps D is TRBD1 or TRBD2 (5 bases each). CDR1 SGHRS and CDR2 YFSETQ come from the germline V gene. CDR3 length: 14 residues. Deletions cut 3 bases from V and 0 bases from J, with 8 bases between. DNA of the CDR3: TGCGCCAGCAGCTCCGAGGGGAGCACAGATACGCAGTATTTT. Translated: CASSSEGSTDTQYF.

The chain's CDR3 is CASSQEPDSIYEQYF. The CDR3 nucleotides read TGCGCCAGCAGCCAAGAACCGGACTCCATTTACGAGCAGTACTTC. The chain joins TRBV4-1 to TRBJ2-7; TRBD2 might be the D (5 bases). The germline V gene encodes CDR1 MGHRA and CDR2 YSYEKL. This CDR3 is 15 amino acids long. The V end was cut by 0 bases, the J end by 4 bases, with 13 bases between.

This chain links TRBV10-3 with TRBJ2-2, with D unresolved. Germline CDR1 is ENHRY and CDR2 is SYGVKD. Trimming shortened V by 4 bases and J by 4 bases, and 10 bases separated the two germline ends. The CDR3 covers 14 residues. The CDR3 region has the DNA TGTGCCATCAGTGCTAGGGAATTCACCGGGGAGCTGTTTTTT. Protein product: CAISAREFTGELFF.

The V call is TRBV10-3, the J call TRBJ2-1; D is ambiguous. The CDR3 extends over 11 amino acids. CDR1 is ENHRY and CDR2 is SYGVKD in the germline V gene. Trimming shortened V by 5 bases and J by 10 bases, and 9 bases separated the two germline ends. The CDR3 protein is CAISLQEEQFF. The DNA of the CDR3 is TGTGCCATCAGTCTTCAAGAGGAGCAGTTCTTC.

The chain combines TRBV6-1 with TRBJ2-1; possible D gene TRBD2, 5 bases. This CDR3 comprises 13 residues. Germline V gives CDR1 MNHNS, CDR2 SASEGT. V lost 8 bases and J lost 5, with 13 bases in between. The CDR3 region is CASVFMRDNEQFF. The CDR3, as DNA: TGTGCCAGCGTGTTTATGAGGGACAATGAGCAGTTCTTC.

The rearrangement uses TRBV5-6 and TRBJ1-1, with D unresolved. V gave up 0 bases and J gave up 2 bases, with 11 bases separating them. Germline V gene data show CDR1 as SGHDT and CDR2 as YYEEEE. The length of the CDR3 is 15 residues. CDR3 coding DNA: TGTGCCAGCAGCTTGGTAGGGATAAGTAACACTGAAGCTTTCTTT. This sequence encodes CASSLVGISNTEAFF.

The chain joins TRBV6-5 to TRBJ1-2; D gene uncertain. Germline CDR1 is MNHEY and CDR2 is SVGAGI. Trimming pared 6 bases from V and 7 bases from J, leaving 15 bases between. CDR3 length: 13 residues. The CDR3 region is CASRQTRIGGYTF. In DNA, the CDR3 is TGTGCCAGCAGGCAAACAAGAATAGGTGGCTACACCTTC.